This TCR beta chain stems from a study of blood T cell repertoires in COVID-19 (dated by TCRdb to about 2020). With regard to the full study: The collaborator samples originated in the United States, Italy and Spain and spanned the acute and convalescent phases of COVID-19. The prospective study material was composed of cDNA or gDNA derived from T cells, B-cell-depleted T cells, or PBMCs. Subjects who had been exposed to COVID-19, were actively infected with it, or had recovered from it provided the deeply sampled blood TCRbeta repertoires that made up the dataset. The repertoires were made available in a free public database intended to serve as a resource for research on the immune response to SARS-CoV-2. The samples were drawn from the first 160 participants of the ongoing ImmuneRACE study and from about 1,200 subjects provided by 6 global collaborators. Nearly every sample came with metadata listing a de-identified subject ID, COVID-19 status, age in years and sex. HLA class I and class II types, where available, came from metadata supplied by the sample provider rather than from assay-based typing.

The immunoSEQ Assay, a bias-controlled multiplex PCR, was used to amplify TCRbeta CDR3 regions from genomic DNA. On the study's bioinformatics: Within the assay, amplification of reference gene primers was used to estimate how many nucleated cells each sample contained. To quantify the absolute abundance of each unique TCRbeta CDR3 rearrangement, sequence reads were collapsed and filtered. For each sample, productive Simpson clonality was calculated as the square root of Simpson's diversity index across productive rearrangements. TCRdb stores this immuneACCESS table with in-frame sequences only. Part of the clones is absent; in the studies checked, under half of the shortfall reflects unresolved V genes, and no reason is known for the rest. D and trimming come from the DNA, and the V and J calls and clone size come from that table. A total of about 220,000 clones appear in this sample, about four fifths of them only once. About 3.6% of the sample goes to the ten largest clones.

Whole blood was collected in K2EDTA tubes by collaborating institutions according to the institutions' own protocols. For TCRbeta analysis, collaborators shipped samples as frozen whole blood, isolated PBMCs, or DNA extracted from either of those sample types. Concerning this clone itself: Its antigen is unknown. Per-base qualities were not stored, and no clone one base away is much larger.

Paper-wide results and their limitations: How much clinical and demographic metadata was included differed by source and by participant, and the metadata was provided uncurated.

Counted from cysteine to phenylalanine, this CDR3 has 14 amino acids. The entry retains the CDR3 DNA only, 42 bases that are in frame from base 1. CDR1 and CDR2 are read off the germline V gene as SGHVS and FNYEAQ. Relative to germline, V is missing 1 base and J is missing 5 bases, with 5 bases of the junction outside any gene match. The clonotype originates from a woman of 80 years or more with acute or convalescent COVID-19. Sequencing was performed on peripheral blood. The chain uses TRBV7-6 and TRBJ2-7, and TRBD1 matches 7 of the central bases. The encoded CDR3 is CASSLDYRGNEQYF. The sequenced DNA: TGTGCCAGCAGCTTAGACTACAGGGGAAACGAGCAGTACTTC.